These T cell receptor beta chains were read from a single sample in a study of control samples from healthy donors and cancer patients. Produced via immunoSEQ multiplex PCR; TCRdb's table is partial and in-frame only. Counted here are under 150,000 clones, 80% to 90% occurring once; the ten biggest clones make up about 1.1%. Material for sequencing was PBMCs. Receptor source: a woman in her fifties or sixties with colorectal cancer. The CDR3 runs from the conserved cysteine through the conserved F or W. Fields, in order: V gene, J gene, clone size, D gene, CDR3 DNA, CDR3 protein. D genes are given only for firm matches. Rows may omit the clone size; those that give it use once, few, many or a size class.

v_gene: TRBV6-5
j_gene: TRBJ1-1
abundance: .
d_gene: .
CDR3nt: TGTGCCAGCAGCGTTGGACGGACGAACACTGAAGCTTTCTTT
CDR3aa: CASSVGRTNTEAFF

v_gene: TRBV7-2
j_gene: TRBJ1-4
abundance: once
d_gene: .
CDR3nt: TGTGCCAGCAGCGCGACAGTACTTGAAAAACTGTTTTTT
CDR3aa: CASSATVLEKLFF

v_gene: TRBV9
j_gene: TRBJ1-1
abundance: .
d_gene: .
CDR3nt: TGTGCCAGCAGCGAGACATCTATGAACACTGAAGCTTTCTTT
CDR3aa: CASSETSMNTEAFF

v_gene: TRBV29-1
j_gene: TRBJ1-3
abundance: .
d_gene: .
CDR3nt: TGCAGCGTTGACGGGCGGCTCTCTGGAAACACCATATATTTT
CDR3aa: CSVDGRLSGNTIYF

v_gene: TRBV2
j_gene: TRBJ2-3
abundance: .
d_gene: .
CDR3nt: TGTGCCAGCACCCTAGAAGCGACAGGCACAGATACGCAGTATTTT
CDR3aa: CASTLEATGTDTQYF

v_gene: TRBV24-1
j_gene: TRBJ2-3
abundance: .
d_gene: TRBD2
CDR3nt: TGTGCCACCAGTGACCCCCGGGAGGGGAGCACAGATACGCAGTATTTT
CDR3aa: CATSDPREGSTDTQYF

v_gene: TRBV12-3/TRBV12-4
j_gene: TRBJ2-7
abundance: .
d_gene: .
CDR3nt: TGTGCCAGCAGCGTCCTCCGGGACAACGAGCAGTACTTC
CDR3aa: CASSVLRDNEQYF

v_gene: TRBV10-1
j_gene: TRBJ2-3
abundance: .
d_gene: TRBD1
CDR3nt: TGCGCCAGCAGTGAGCGAATTGGGACAGGGGGCGAGGCAGATACGCAGTATTTT
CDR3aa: CASSERIGTGGEADTQYF

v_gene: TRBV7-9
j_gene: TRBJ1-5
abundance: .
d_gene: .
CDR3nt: TGTGCCAGCAGCTTCGGGCAAAATCAGCCCCAGCATTTT
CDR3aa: CASSFGQNQPQHF

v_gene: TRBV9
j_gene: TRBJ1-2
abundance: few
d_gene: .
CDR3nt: TGTGCCAGCAGCGTCGGGGTCCGGGGGCGAGACGGCTACACCTTC
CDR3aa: CASSVGVRGRDGYTF

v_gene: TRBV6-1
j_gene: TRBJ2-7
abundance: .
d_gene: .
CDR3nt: TGTGCCAGCAGTGATTCGGGATATAGCTACGAGCAGTACTTC
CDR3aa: CASSDSGYSYEQYF

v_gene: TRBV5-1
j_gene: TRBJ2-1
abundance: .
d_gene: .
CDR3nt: TGCGCCAGCAGCTTGGGGGCAGCCTCCTACAATGAGCAGTTCTTC
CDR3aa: CASSLGAASYNEQFF

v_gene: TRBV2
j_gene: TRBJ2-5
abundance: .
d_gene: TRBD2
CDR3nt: TGTGCCAGCAGTGAGTTAGCGGGGCTCCAAGAGACCCAGTACTTC
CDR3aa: CASSELAGLQETQYF

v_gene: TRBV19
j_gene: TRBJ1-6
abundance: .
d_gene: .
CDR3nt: TGTGCCAGTAGTTACAGCTCCTATAATTCACCCCTCCACTTT
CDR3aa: CASSYSSYNSPLHF

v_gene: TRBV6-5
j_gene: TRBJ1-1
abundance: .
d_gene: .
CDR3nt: TGTGCCAGCAGGGGGACATCTGAAGCTTTCTTT
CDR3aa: CASRGTSEAFF

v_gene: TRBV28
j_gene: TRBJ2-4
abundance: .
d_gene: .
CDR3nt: TGTGCCAGCAGGGGACCAGTAAACATTCAGTACTTC
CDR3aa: CASRGPVNIQYF

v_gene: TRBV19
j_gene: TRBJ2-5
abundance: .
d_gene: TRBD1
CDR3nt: TGTGCCAGTAGTATAAGGGGGCGAGAGACCCAGTACTTC
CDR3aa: CASSIRGRETQYF

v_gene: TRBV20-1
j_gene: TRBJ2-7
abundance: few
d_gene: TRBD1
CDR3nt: TGCAGTGCTAGTGGACAGGGGATAGGATTGAAAACTGAAGAGCAGTACTTC
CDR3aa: CSASGQGIGLKTEEQYF

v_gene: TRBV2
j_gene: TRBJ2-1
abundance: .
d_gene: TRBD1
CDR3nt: TGTGCCAGCAGTGAGGGACAGGATTCCTACAATGAGCAGTTCTTC
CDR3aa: CASSEGQDSYNEQFF

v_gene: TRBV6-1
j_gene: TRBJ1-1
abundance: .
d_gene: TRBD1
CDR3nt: TGTGCCAGCAGTGAAGACAGGGGATACACTGAAGCTTTCTTT
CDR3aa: CASSEDRGYTEAFF

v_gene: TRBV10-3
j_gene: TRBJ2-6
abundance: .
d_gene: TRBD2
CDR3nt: TGTGCCTCTCACCGCGGGGGACCTGGGGCCAACGTCCTGACTTTC
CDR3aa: CASHRGGPGANVLTF

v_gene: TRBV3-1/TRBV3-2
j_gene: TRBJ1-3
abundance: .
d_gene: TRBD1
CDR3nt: TGTGCCAGCAGCTCGGACAGGGGATCTGGAAACACCATATATTTT
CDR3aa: CASSSDRGSGNTIYF

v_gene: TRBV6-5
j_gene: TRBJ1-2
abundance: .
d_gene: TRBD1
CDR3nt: TGTGCCAGCTCCGACAGGGGGCTCGGTGGCTACACCTTC
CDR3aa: CASSDRGLGGYTF

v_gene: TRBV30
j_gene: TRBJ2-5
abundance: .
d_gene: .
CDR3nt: TGTGCCTGGAGCATCAAAGTCCTCCAAGAGACCCAGTACTTC
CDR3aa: CAWSIKVLQETQYF

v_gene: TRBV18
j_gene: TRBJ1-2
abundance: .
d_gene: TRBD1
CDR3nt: TGTGCCAGCTCACCGGGATTGCGTCCTGGACAGGGGAAAATGGCCTATGGCTACACCTTC
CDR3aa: CASSPGLRPGQGKMAYGYTF

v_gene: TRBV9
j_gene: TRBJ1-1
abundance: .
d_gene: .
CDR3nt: TGTGCCAGCAGCGTCGGAGGGGCAATGAACACTGAAGCTTTCTTT
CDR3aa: CASSVGGAMNTEAFF

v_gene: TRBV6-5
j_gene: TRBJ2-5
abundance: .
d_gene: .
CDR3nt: TGTGCCTCTCTAAGTTCGGCAGAAGAGACCCAGTACTTC
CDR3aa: CASLSSAEETQYF

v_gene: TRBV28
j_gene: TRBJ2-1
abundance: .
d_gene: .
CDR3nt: TGTGCCAGCAGTCGAACATCCATTGGAGTATATGAGCAGTTCTTC
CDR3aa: CASSRTSIGVYEQFF

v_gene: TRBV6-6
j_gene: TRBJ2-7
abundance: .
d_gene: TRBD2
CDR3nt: TGTGCCAGCAGCAGACTAGCGGGGGGACTCTCCTACGAGCAGTACTTC
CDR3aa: CASSRLAGGLSYEQYF

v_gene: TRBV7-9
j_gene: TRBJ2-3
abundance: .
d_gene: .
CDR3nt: TGTGCCAGCAGCTTATGGGCGGGGGCGAGTCCAGATACGCAGTATTTT
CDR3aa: CASSLWAGASPDTQYF

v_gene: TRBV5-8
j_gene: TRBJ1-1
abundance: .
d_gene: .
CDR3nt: TGTGCCAGCAGCTCGGGCGATTTGCGGACTGAAGCTTTCTTT
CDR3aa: CASSSGDLRTEAFF

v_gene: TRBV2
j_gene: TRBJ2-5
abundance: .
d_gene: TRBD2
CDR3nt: TGTGCCAGCAGCCAGCTAGCGGGGGGGTCAGAGACCCAGTACTTC
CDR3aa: CASSQLAGGSETQYF

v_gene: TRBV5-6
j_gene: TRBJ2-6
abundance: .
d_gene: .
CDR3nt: TGTGCCAGCAGGAAGAGAGGATCCGCGTCAACTGGGGCCAACGTCCTGACTTTC
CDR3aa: CASRKRGSASTGANVLTF

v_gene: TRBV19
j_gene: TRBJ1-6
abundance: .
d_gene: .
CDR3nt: TGTGCCAGTAGTATCAGTGGACCGGTACCCCAATTATCACCCCTCCACTTT
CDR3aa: CASSISGPVPQLSPLHF

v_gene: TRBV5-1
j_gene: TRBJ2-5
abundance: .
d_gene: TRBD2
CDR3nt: TGCGCCAGCGCCGGGGGGGGGACTAGCGAAACTTTTCAAGAGACCCAGTACTTC
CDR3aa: CASAGGGTSETFQETQYF

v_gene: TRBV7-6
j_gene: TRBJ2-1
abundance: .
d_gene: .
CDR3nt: TGTGCCAGCAGCTTAAGGGGGGGTGGGTTAACTAGCGCCTATCACAATGAGCAGTTCTTC
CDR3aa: CASSLRGGGLTSAYHNEQFF

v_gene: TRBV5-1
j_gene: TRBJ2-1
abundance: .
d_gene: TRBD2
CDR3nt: TGCGCCAGCAGCCAGCCAGCGGGAAGCTCCTACAATGAGCAGTTCTTC
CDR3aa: CASSQPAGSSYNEQFF